This entry features one TCR beta chain sequence. Its specificity is unknown. The CDR3 sequence is 15 residues long. Trimming took 0 bases from V and 6 from J, leaving 12 bases between them. Germline loops: CDR1 LGHNA, CDR2 YSLEER. This specimen belongs to a study of beta chain features in type 1 diabetes. General study points: Individuals with type 1 diabetes displayed fewer insertions and more deletions at VDJ junctions.

Reverse transcription of all isolated RNA meant that expressed TCRB transcripts were sequenced. Generated by immunoSEQ multiplex PCR, the TCRdb table keeps only in-frame clones and is missing some. The sample comprises 15,000 to 20,000 clones, around 50% of which are singletons, and about 0.45% rests with the top ten. Input material: stem cell memory CD4+ T cells from blood. The V and J genes are TRBV4-3 and TRBJ1-3; maybe TRBD1 (6 bases). This TCR came from a man aged 18 to 30 in good health. This CDR3 is CASSQEGGTSNTIYF. The CDR3 nucleotides are TGCGCCAGCAGCCAAGAAGGGGGAACCTCAAACACCATATATTTT.